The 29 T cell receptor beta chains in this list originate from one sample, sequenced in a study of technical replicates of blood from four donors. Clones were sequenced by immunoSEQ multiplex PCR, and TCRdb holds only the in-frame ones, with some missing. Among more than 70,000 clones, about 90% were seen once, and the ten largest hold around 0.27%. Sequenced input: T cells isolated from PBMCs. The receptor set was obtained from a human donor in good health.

The CDR3 DNA follows: TGTGCCACCAGCGGAGGTTTTGCGAGCGGCAATCAGCCCCAGCATTTT. It yields the protein CATSGGFASGNQPQHF. The chain is built from TRBV15 and TRBJ1-5; no firm D call. V was pared by 5 bases and J by 2 bases, with 16 bases between. Per germline, CDR1 LNHNV and CDR2 YYDKDF (reference sequence). This CDR3 region has 16 residues.

The CDR3 DNA is TGTGCCAGCAGTCACGGCAGGAATACCTACGAGCAGTACTTC. It is translated as CASSHGRNTYEQYF. The chain carries TRBV11-2 and TRBJ2-7; D call uncertain. The CDR3 length is 14 residues. Looked up from germline, CDR1 is SGHAT and CDR2 is FQNNGV. Trimming cost V 6 bases and J 2 bases, with 14 bases left between them.

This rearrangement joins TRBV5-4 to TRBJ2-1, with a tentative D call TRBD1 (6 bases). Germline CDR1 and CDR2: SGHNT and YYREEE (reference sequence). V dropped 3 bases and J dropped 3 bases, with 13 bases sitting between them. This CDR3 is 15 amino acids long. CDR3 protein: CASSSPGHNYNEQFF. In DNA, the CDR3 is TGTGCCAGCAGCTCCCCGGGACACAACTACAATGAGCAGTTCTTC.

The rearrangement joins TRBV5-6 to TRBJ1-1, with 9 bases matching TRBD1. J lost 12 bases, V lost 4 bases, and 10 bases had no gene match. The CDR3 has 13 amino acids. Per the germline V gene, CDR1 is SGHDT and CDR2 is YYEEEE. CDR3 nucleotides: TGTGCCAGCAGCATCGGACAGGGGCCGTGGTCTTTCTTT. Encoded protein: CASSIGQGPWSFF.

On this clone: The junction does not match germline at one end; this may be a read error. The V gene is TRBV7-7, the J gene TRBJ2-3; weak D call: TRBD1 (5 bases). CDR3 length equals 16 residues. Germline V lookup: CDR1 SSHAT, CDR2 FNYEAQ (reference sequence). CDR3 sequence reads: CASSAVLGLDTDTQYF. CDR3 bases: TGTGCTAGCAGCGCCGTTCTGGGGCTAGACACAGATACGCAGTATTTT.

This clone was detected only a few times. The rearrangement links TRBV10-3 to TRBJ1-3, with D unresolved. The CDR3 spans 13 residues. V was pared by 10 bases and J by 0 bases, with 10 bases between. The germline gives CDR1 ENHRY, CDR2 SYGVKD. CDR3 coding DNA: TGTGCCAAACATTGGCTCTCTGGAAACACCATATATTTT. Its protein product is CAKHWLSGNTIYF.

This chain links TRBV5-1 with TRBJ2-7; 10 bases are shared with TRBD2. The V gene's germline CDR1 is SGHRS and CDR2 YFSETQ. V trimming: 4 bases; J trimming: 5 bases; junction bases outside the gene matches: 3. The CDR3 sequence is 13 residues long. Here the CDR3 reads CASSPGTSDEQYF. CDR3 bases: TGCGCCAGCAGCCCCGGGACTAGCGACGAGCAGTACTTC.

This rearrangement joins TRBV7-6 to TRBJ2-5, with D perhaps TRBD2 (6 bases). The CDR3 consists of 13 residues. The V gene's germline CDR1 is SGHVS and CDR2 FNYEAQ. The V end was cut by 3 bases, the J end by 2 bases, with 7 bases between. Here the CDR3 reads CASSLTRQETQYF. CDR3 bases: TGTGCCAGCAGCTTGACTAGACAAGAGACCCAGTACTTC.

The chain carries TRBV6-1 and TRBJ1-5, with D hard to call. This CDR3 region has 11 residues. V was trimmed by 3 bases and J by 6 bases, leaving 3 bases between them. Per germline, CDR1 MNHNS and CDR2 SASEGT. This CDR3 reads CASSDGQPQHF. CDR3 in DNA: TGTGCCAGCAGTGACGGTCAGCCCCAGCATTTT.

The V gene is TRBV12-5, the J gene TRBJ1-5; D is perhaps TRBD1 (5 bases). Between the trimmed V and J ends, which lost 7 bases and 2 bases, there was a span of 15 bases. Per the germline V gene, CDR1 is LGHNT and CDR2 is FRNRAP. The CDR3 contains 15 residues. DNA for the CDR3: TGTGCTAGTGTCCTTGGGGGGTCGGGCAATCAGCCCCAGCATTTT. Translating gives CASVLGGSGNQPQHF.

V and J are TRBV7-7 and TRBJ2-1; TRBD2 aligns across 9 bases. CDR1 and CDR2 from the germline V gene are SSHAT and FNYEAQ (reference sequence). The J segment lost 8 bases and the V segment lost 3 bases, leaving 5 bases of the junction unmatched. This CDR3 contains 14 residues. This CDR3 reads CASSFSGREDEQFF. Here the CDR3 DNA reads TGTGCCAGCAGCTTTAGCGGGAGAGAGGATGAGCAGTTCTTC.

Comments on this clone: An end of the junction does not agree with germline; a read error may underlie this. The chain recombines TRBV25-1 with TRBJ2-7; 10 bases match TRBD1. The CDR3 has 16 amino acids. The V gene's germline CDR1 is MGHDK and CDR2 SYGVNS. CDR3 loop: CASSEWGTGDSHEQYF. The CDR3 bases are TGTGCCAGCAGTGAATGGGGGACAGGGGACTCCCACGAGCAGTACTTC.

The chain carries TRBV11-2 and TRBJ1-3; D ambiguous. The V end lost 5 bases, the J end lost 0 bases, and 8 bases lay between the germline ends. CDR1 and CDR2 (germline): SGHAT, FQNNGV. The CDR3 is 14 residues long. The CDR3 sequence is CASSLGSSGNTIYF. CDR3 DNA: TGTGCCAGCAGCCTAGGGAGCTCTGGAAACACCATATATTTT.

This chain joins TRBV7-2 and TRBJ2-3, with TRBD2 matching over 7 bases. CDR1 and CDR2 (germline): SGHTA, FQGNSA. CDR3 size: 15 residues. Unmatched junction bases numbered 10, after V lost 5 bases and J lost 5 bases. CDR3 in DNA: TGTGCCAGCAGCCGCTTAAGTGGGGGGGTAGATACGCAGTATTTT. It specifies CASSRLSGGVDTQYF.

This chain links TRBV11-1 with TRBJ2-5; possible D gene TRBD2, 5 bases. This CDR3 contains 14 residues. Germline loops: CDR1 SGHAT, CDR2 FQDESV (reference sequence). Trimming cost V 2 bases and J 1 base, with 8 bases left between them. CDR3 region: CASSLTGTQETQYF. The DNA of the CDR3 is TGTGCCAGCAGCTTAACGGGAACCCAAGAGACCCAGTACTTC.

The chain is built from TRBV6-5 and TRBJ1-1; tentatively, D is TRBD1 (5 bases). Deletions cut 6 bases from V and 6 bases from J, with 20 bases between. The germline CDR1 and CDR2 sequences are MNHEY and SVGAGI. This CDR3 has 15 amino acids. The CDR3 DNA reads TGTGCCAGCAGCCTTGCGGGGGGAGGGGTTCCTGAAGCTTTCTTT. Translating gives CASSLAGGGVPEAFF.

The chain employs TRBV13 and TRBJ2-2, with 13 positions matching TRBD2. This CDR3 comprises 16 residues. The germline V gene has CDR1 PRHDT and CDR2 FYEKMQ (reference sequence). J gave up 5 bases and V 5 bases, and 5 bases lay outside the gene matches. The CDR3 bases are TGTGCCAGCAGCCAAGGACTAGCGGGAGTTACCGGGGAGCTGTTTTTT. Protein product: CASSQGLAGVTGELFF.

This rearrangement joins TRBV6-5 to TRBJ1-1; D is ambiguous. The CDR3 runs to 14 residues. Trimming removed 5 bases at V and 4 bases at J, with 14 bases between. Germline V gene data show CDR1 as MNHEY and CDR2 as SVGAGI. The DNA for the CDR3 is TGTGCCAGCAGTCAAAATCGGGGTGGCACTGAAGCTTTCTTT. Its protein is CASSQNRGGTEAFF.

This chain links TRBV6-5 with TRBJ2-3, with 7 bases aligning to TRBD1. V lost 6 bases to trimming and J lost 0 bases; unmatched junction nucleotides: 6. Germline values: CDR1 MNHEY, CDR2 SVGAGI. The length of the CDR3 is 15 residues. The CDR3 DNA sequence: TGTGCCAGCAGCCCGGAAGGGGGCAGCACAGATACGCAGTATTTT. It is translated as CASSPEGGSTDTQYF.

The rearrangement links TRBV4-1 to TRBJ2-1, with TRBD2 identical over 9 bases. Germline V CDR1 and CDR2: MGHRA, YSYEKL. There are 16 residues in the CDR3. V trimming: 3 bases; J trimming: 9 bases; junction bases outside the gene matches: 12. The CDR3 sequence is CASSHHARGRDGEQFF. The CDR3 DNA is TGCGCCAGCAGCCATCATGCGCGCGGGAGGGATGGTGAGCAGTTCTTC.

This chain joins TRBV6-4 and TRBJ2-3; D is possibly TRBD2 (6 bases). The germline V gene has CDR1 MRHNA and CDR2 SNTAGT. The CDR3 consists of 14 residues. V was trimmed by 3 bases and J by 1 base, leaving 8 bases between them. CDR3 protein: CASSEASGTDTQYF. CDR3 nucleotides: TGTGCCAGCAGTGAAGCTAGCGGCACAGATACGCAGTATTTT.

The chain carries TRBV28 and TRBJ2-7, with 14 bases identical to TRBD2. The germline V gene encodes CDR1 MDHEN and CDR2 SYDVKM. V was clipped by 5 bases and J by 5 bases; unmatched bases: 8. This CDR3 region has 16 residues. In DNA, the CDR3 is TGTGCCAGCAGTAGACTAGCGGGAGGGATTAAAAACGAGCAGTACTTC. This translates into CASSRLAGGIKNEQYF.

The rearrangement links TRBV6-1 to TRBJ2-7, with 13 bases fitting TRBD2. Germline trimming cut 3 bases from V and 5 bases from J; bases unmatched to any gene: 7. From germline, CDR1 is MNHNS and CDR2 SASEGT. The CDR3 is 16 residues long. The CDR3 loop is CASSERRLAGGNEQYF. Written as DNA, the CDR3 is TGTGCCAGCAGTGAGCGGCGACTAGCGGGGGGCAACGAGCAGTACTTC.

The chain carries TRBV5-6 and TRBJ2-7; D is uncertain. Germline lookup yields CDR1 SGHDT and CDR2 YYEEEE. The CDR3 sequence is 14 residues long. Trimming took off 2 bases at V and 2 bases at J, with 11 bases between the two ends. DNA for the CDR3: TGTGCCAGCAGCTTCCTCCACTACCCCTACGAGCAGTACTTC. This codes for CASSFLHYPYEQYF.

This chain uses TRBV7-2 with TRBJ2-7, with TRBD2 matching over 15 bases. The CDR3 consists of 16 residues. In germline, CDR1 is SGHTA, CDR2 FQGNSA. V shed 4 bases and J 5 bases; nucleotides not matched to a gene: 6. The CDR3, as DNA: TGTGCCAGCAGCTCGGGACTAGCGGGAGGATTAGACGAGCAGTACTTC. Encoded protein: CASSSGLAGGLDEQYF. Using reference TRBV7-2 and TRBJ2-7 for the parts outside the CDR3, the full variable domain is GAGVSQSPSNKVTEKGKDVELRCDPISGHTALYWYRQSLGQGLEFLIYFQGNSAPDKSGLPSDRFSAERTGGSVSTLTIQRTQQEDSAVYLCASSSGLAGGLDEQYFGPGTRLTVT.

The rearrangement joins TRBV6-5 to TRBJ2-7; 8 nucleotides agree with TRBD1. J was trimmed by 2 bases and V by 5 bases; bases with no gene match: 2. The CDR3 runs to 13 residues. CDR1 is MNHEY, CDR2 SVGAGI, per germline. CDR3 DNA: TGTGCCAGCAGTAGGGACAGGACCTACGAGCAGTACTTC. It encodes CASSRDRTYEQYF.

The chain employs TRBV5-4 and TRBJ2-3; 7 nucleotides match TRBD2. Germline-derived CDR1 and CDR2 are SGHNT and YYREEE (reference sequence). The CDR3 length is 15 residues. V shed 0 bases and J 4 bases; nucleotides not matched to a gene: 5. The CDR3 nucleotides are TGTGCCAGCAGCTTGGGGGACTATGGGGCAGATACGCAGTATTTT. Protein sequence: CASSLGDYGADTQYF.

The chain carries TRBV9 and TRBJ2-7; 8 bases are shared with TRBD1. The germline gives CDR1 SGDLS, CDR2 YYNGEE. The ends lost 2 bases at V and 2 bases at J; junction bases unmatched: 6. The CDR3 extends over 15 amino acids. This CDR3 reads CASSVSGQGPYEQYF. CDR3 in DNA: TGTGCCAGCAGCGTCTCAGGACAGGGTCCCTACGAGCAGTACTTC. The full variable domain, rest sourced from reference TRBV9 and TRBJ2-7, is DSGVTQTPKHLITATGQRVTLRCSPRSGDLSVYWYQQSLDQGLQFLIQYYNGEERAKGNILERFSAQQFPDLHSELNLSSLELGDSALYFCASSVSGQGPYEQYFGPGTRLTVT.

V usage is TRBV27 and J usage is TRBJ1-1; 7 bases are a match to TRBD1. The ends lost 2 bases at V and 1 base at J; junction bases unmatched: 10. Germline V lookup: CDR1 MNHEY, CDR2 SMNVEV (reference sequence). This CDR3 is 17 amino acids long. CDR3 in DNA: TGTGCCAGCAGTTTACGGGCAGGGGGAATGGGGAACACTGAAGCTTTCTTT. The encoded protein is CASSLRAGGMGNTEAFF.